This T cell receptor (beta chain) is drawn from a study of blood T cell repertoires in COVID-19. Study as a whole: Collection of acute and convalescent COVID-19 samples took place in the United States, Italy and Spain. T cells, B-cell-depleted T cells, or PBMCs provided the cDNA or gDNA that served as material.

TCRdb keeps only in-frame clones here, not all; method: immunoSEQ multiplex PCR. The profile shows 70,000 or so clones, around 74% of them singletons. To note about this clone: The sample has other DNA sequences that encode this CDR3 too.

The CDR3 has 12 residues. Germline CDR1 SGHRS, CDR2 YFSETQ. The V segment lost 4 bases and the J segment 4 bases; nucleotides outside the gene matches: 2. Sequenced input: peripheral blood. This sequence originates from a man in his 60s with COVID-19, enrolled during active disease. The gene calls are TRBV5-1 and TRBJ2-7; 7 bases match TRBD1. The CDR3 bases are TGCGCCAGCAGCCGGGGACAGTACGAGCAGTACTTC. This encodes CASSRGQYEQYF.